The 11 T cell receptor beta chains reported below all come from one sample, sequenced in a study of early stage breast cancer tumors. Using immunoSEQ multiplex PCR, the repertoire was profiled, and TCRdb retains in-frame clones only, with some absent. The repertoire consists of 50,000 or so clones, with roughly 80% occurring once and the leading ten covering 1.3% to 1.5%. The sequencing input was blood. The receptor set was obtained from a person in their fifties with breast cancer.

This clone was seen only a few times. The genes are TRBV5-1 and TRBJ2-1; the D gene is possibly TRBD1 (6 bases). The CDR3 sequence is 16 residues long. V shed 7 bases and J shed 3 bases, with 20 bases lying between them. Per the germline V gene, CDR1 is SGHRS and CDR2 is YFSETQ. In nucleotides, the CDR3 is TGCGCCAGCTATGAACCCCCGGACAGCCACTACAATGAGCAGTTCTTC. It codes for CASYEPPDSHYNEQFF.

The chain is built from TRBV7-2 and TRBJ2-2; 8 bases map to TRBD2. Germline V gene sequence: CDR1 SGHTA, CDR2 FQGNSA. Losses at the gene ends were 7 bases for V and 0 bases for J; bases not matched to a gene: 7. The length of the CDR3 is 16 residues. DNA of the CDR3: TGTGCCAGCACCTTTACGGGGGGGGCGAACACCGGGGAGCTGTTTTTT. This translates into CASTFTGGANTGELFF.

The chain uses TRBV30 and TRBJ1-1; D unresolved. The germline CDR1 and CDR2 sequences are GTSNPN and SVGIG (reference sequence). V was trimmed by 2 bases and J by 6 bases, leaving 13 bases between them. The CDR3 is 13 residues long. The CDR3 DNA sequence: TGTGCCTGGAGTTCGGGGATGACGGCTGAAGCTTTCTTT. This translates into CAWSSGMTAEAFF. Variable domain in full (rest from reference TRBV30 and TRBJ1-1): SQTIHQWPATLVQPVGSPLSLECTVEGTSNPNLYWYRQAAGRGLQLLFYSVGIGQISSEVPQNLSASRPQDRQFILSSKKLLLSDSGFYLCAWSSGMTAEAFFGQGTRLTVV.

This sequence joins TRBV5-1 and TRBJ1-5; 7 bases map to TRBD1. Germline-derived CDR1 and CDR2 are SGHRS and YFSETQ. The CDR3 has 15 residues. Losses at the gene ends were 6 bases for V and 2 bases for J; bases not matched to a gene: 8. CDR3 in amino acids: CASTPGGLGNQPQHF. In DNA, the CDR3 is TGCGCCAGCACCCCAGGGGGGCTCGGCAATCAGCCCCAGCATTTT. Full variable domain (outside the CDR3, taken from reference TRBV5-1 and TRBJ1-5): KAGVTQTPRYLIKTRGQQVTLSCSPISGHRSVSWYQQTPGQGLQFLFEYFSETQRNKGNFPGRFSGRQFSNSRSEMNVSTLELGDSALYLCASTPGGLGNQPQHFGDGTRLSIL.

This clone appeared a few times. The chain joins TRBV4-3 to TRBJ2-2, with TRBD2 matching 10 bases. Germline V gene lookup returns CDR1 LGHNA and CDR2 YSLEER. With 1 base clipped from V and 5 bases from J, the junction kept 4 bases outside the gene matches. This CDR3 has 16 amino acids. Written as DNA, the CDR3 is TGCGCCAGCAGCCAAGGGACTAGCGGATTTACCGGGGAGCTGTTTTTT. As protein: CASSQGTSGFTGELFF.

The chain combines TRBV5-6 with TRBJ2-3; 7 bases are a match to TRBD1. CDR1 is SGHDT, CDR2 YYEEEE, per germline. V trimming: 6 bases; J trimming: 2 bases; junction bases outside the gene matches: 9. CDR3 length: 15 residues. The CDR3 DNA is TGTGCCAGCAAAAAGACAGGGCAACTCACAGATACGCAGTATTTT. Translating it yields CASKKTGQLTDTQYF.

The chain's CDR3 is CASRKAGVDQPQHF. The DNA of the CDR3 is TGTGCCAGCAGGAAAGCCGGGGTCGATCAGCCCCAGCATTTT. The chain employs TRBV6-5 and TRBJ1-5; D gene ambiguous. CDR1 and CDR2 from the germline V gene are MNHEY and SVGAGI. This CDR3 contains 14 residues. Trimming removed 6 bases at V and 5 bases at J, with 14 bases between.

The chain couples TRBV18 to TRBJ1-5; D not certain. Between the trimmed V and J ends, which lost 8 bases and 2 bases, there was a span of 16 bases. This CDR3 spans 15 amino acids. The germline gives CDR1 KGHSH, CDR2 LQKENI. Here the CDR3 reads CASAPEGSGNQPQHF. CDR3 DNA sequence: TGTGCCAGCGCGCCTGAAGGGAGTGGCAATCAGCCCCAGCATTTT. The full variable domain, with the rest looked up from reference TRBV18 and TRBJ1-5, is NAGVMQNPRHLVRRRGQEARLRCSPMKGHSHVYWYRQLPEEGLKFMVYLQKENIIDESGMPKERFSAEFPKEGPSILRIQQVVRGDSAAYFCASAPEGSGNQPQHFGDGTRLSIL.

In this sample, this clone turned up once. V gene TRBV11-2 combines with J gene TRBJ1-1; 7 bases are a match to TRBD1. CDR3 length: 15 amino acids. CDR1 SGHAT and CDR2 FQNNGV come from the germline V gene. Germline trimming cut 4 bases from V and 1 base from J; bases unmatched to any gene: 6. CDR3 in DNA: TGTGCCAGCAGCTGGCAGGGGGATTCGAACACTGAAGCTTTCTTT. This gives the protein CASSWQGDSNTEAFF.

The chain links TRBV10-3 to TRBJ2-2; D may be TRBD2 (6 bases). Germline CDR1 and CDR2: ENHRY and SYGVKD. The CDR3 loop spans 16 amino acids. V was shortened by 6 bases and J by 0 bases, with 14 bases between the two germline ends. The DNA of the CDR3 is TGTGCCATCAGCCTGACTAGTGGGGCGAACACCGGGGAGCTGTTTTTT. It codes for CAISLTSGANTGELFF.

This chain joins TRBV7-2 and TRBJ2-5; 10 positions agree with TRBD2. Trimming removed 3 bases from V and 3 bases from J; junction bases left unmatched: 4. This CDR3 has 15 residues. CDR1 and CDR2 (germline): SGHTA, FQGNSA. The CDR3 loop reads CASSFSTSGKETQYF. In nucleotides, the CDR3 is TGTGCCAGCAGCTTCAGTACTAGCGGGAAAGAGACCCAGTACTTC.